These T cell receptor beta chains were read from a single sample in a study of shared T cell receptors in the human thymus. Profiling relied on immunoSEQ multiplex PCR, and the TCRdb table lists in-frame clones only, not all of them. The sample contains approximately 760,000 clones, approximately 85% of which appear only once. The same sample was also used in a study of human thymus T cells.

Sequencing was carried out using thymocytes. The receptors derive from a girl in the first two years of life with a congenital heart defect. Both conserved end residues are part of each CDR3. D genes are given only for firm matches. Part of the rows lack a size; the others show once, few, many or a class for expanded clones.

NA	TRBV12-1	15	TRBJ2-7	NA	TGTGCCAGCAGCTTTGGGAAGGACAGGGAGGGCGAGCAGTACTTC	CASSFGKDREGEQYF
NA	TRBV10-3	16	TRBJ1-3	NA	TGTGCCATCAGTGAGTTTAGAGGGCTCTCTGGAAACACCATATATTTT	CAISEFRGLSGNTIYF
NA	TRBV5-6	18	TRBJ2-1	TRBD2	TGTGCCAGCAGCTCTGGGACTAGCGGGGGCACAGGGCGGGATGAGCAGTTCTTC	CASSSGTSGGTGRDEQFF
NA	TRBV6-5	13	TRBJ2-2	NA	TGTGCCAGCAGTTTCTATAGCCCAGGGGAGCTGTTTTTT	CASSFYSPGELFF
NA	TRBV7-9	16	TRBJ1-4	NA	TGTGCCAGCCGAGGCACCCGGACAGCAACTAATGAAAAACTGTTTTTT	CASRGTRTATNEKLFF
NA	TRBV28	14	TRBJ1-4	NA	TGTGCCAGCCTCGCCGCGGGGGGTAATGAAAAACTGTTTTTT	CASLAAGGNEKLFF
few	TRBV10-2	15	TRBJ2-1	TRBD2	TGCGCCAGCAGTGAGTCCGGGGGAGGGTACAATGAGCAGTTCTTC	CASSESGGGYNEQFF
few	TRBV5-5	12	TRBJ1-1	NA	TGTGCCAGCAGCTTGGGGACACCTGAAGCTTTCTTT	CASSLGTPEAFF
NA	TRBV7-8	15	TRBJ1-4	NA	TGTGCCAGCAGCTTAGCGGGGGGGACTAATGAAAAACTGTTTTTT	CASSLAGGTNEKLFF
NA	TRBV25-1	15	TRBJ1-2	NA	TGTGCCAGCAGTGAAGGCCGCTCGTCGAACTATGGCTACACCTTC	CASSEGRSSNYGYTF
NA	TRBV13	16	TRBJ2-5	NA	TGTGCCAGCAGCCCACTCAGGCCGAGACCACAAGAGACCCAGTACTTC	CASSPLRPRPQETQYF
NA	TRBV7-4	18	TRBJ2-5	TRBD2	TGTGCCAGCAGCCCCCATTTGGCCCCCGGGGGGAACCAAGAGACCCAGTACTTC	CASSPHLAPGGNQETQYF
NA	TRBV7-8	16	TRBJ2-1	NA	TGTGCCAGCAGCTTAGTGTGGTTCAGGGAAGGCTATGAGCAGTTCTTC	CASSLVWFREGYEQFF
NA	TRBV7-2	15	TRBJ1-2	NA	TGTGCCAGCAGCTTAGTACGGGTCGGCCCCTATGGCTACACCTTC	CASSLVRVGPYGYTF
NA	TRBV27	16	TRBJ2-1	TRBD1	TGTGCCAGCAGTCACCGGAAGACTGACAGGGGGAATGAGCAGTTCTTC	CASSHRKTDRGNEQFF
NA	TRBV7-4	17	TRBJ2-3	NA	TGTGCCAGCAGCTCCCACTCAGGACGGGAGACCGAAGATACGCAGTATTTT	CASSSHSGRETEDTQYF
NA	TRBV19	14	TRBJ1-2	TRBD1	TGTGCCAGTAGAGGGACAGGGGCTCGGCATGGCTACACCTTC	CASRGTGARHGYTF
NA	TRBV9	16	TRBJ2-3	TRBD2	TGTGCCAGCAGCGTTGTTAGCGGGGGGGCCGCGGATACGCAGTATTTT	CASSVVSGGAADTQYF
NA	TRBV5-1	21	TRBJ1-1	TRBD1	TGCGCCAGCAGCCGCCTCAATCAACCATCCCGGGACAGGGGGCGCAGGACTGAAGCTTTCTTT	CASSRLNQPSRDRGRRTEAFF
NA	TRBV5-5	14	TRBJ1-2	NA	TGTGCCAGCAGCTTGGATAACAGAGACTATGGCTACACCTTC	CASSLDNRDYGYTF
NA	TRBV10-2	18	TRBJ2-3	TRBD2	TGCGCCAGCAGACCACTAGCGGGGGGGCCAGGGGCTACAGATACGCAGTATTTT	CASRPLAGGPGATDTQYF
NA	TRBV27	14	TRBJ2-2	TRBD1	TGTGCTACAGGGGGCGCTCCGGGCACCGGGGAGCTGTTTTTT	CATGGAPGTGELFF
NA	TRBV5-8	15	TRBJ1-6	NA	TGTGCCAGCAGGGAAGGGGGTGGCTATAATTCACCCCTCCACTTT	CASREGGGYNSPLHF
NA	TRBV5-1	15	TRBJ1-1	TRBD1	TGCGCCAGCAGCCTTCACAGGGGCCGCGGCACTGAAGCTTTCTTT	CASSLHRGRGTEAFF
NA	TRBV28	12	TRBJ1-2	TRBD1	TGTGCCAGCAGTTTGGGACAGAACGGCTACACCTTC	CASSLGQNGYTF
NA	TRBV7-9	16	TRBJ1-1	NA	TGTGCCAGCAGCTTAGAGGGGATGGGATCGAACACTGAAGCTTTCTTT	CASSLEGMGSNTEAFF
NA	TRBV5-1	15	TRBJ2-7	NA	TGCGCCAGCAGCCCCCTAGGGACTTTAACCTACGAGCAGTACTTC	CASSPLGTLTYEQYF
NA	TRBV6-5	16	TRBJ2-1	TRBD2	TGTGCCAGCAGTTACGGACTAGCGGGGGGAGACAATGAGCAGTTCTTC	CASSYGLAGGDNEQFF
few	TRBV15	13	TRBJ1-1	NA	TGTGCCACCAGCAGCAGGGGGAACACTGAAGCTTTCTTT	CATSSRGNTEAFF
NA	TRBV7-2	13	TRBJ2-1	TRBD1	TGTGCCAGCAGATTGGACAGGAACAATGAGCAGTTCTTC	CASRLDRNNEQFF
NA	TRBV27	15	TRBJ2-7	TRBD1	TGTGCCAGCAGCCGTGAGGGACAGGATCCCTACGAGCAGTACTTC	CASSREGQDPYEQYF
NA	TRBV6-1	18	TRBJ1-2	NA	TGTGCCAGCAGTGAAATCGGAAAGGGACTGCTAGCTAACTATGGCTACACCTTC	CASSEIGKGLLANYGYTF
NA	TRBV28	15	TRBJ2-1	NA	TGTGCCAGCAGCCCCCGCAGGGGCCCCTACAATGAGCAGTTCTTC	CASSPRRGPYNEQFF
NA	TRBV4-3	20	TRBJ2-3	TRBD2	TGCGCCAGCAGCCAGCAGGTCCGAACCCGGACTAGCGGGGGGGGAGATACGCAGTATTTT	CASSQQVRTRTSGGGDTQYF
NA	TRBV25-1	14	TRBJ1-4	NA	TGTGCCAGCAGTGCCAGGGTGACTAATGAAAAACTGTTTTTT	CASSARVTNEKLFF
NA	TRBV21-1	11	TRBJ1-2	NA	TGTGCCAGCACAGGGGGAGATGGCTACACCTTC	CASTGGDGYTF
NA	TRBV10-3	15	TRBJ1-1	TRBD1	TGTGCCATCAGTGAGTCAGACAGGGATCGGACTGAAGCTTTCTTT	CAISESDRDRTEAFF
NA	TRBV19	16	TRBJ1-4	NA	TGTGCCAGTAGTACGCCTTCAGGGGTCCCTAATGAAAAACTGTTTTTT	CASSTPSGVPNEKLFF
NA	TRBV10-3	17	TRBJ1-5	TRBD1	TGTGCCATCAGTGAGTTCTTAGATCGACAGGGGAATCAGCCCCAGCATTTT	CAISEFLDRQGNQPQHF
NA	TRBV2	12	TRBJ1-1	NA	TGTGCCAGGTACAGGGAAAACACTGAAGCTTTCTTT	CARYRENTEAFF
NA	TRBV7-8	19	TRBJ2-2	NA	TGTGCCAGCAGCTTAGTCCCCGAGGACACCTTCGAAGACACCGGGGAGCTGTTTTTT	CASSLVPEDTFEDTGELFF
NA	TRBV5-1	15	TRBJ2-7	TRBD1	TGCGCCAGCAATAGTGGGACAGGGGGGAACTACGAGCAGTACTTC	CASNSGTGGNYEQYF
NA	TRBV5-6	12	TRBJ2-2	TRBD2	TGTGCCAGCAGCTCGGGGGGCGGGGAGCTGTTTTTT	CASSSGGGELFF
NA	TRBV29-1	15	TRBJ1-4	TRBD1	TGCAGCGTTTCTGGGATGACAGGGGACGGTGAAAAACTGTTTTTT	CSVSGMTGDGEKLFF
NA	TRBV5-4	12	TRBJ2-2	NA	TGTGCCAGCAGACGGGGAGGTGGGGAGCTGTTTTTT	CASRRGGGELFF
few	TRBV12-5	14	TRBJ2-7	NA	TGTGCTAGCTCGAACTTCACAGGATCCTACGAGCAGTACTTC	CASSNFTGSYEQYF
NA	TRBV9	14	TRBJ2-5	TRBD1	TGTGCCAGCAGCGTAACAGGGGGCCGGGAGACCCAGTACTTC	CASSVTGGRETQYF
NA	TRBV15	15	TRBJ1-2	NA	TGTGCCACCAGCAGAGGTGGACCGACAAGAGGGGGCTACACCTTC	CATSRGGPTRGGYTF
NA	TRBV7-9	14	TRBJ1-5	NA	TGTGCCAGCAGGCCCATAATGAGGGATCAGCCCCAGCATTTT	CASRPIMRDQPQHF
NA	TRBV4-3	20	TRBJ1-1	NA	TGCGCCAGCAGCCAAGAGGGTCGTAGGGCAGGGAGGTATCGCAACACTGAAGCTTTCTTT	CASSQEGRRAGRYRNTEAFF
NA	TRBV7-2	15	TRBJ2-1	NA	TGTGCCAGCAGCCCACACCCGAAGCTAGTCGATGAGCAGTTCTTC	CASSPHPKLVDEQFF
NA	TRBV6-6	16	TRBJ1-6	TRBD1	TGTGCCAGCAGTAATTACGACAGGGGAGATAATTCACCCCTCCACTTT	CASSNYDRGDNSPLHF
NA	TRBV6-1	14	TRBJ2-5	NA	TGTGCCAGCAGTGACGACAGTTTCGGGCAGACCCAGTACTTC	CASSDDSFGQTQYF
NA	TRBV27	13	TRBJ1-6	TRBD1	TGTGCCAGCGGGACAGGAAAATCCTCACCCCTCCACTTT	CASGTGKSSPLHF
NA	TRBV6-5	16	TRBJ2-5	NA	TGTGCCAGCAGTTCCTCGGGGCCAGGACCTCAAGAGACCCAGTACTTC	CASSSSGPGPQETQYF
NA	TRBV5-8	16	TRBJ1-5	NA	TGTGCCAGCAGCTTGGAGGTTACAGTCGACAATCAGCCCCAGCATTTT	CASSLEVTVDNQPQHF
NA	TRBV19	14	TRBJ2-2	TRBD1	TGTGCCAGTAGTATAAGAGGGGGCGGCGGGGAGCTGTTTTTT	CASSIRGGGGELFF
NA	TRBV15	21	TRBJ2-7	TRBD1	TGTGCCACCAGCAGATCCTCTCATCCCGGGACAGCCGAGGGGAAAGACTACGAGCAGTACTTC	CATSRSSHPGTAEGKDYEQYF
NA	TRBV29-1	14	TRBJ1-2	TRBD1	TGCAGCGACAGGGGCAGGGGACTTAACTATGGCTACACCTTC	CSDRGRGLNYGYTF